Presented here are 15 T cell receptor beta chains from one specimen sequenced in a study of blood T cell repertoires in COVID-19 (dated by TCRdb to the early 2020s). Libraries were made using the immunoSEQ multiplex PCR assay. TCRdb mirrors the immuneACCESS table, restricted to in-frame sequences. Some clones are absent from its copies; in checked studies, under half trace to an unresolved V gene, and the reason for the others is unknown. The sample table lists 100,000 or so clones, around 93% of them with a count of one. Together, the top ten hold around 2.3% of the sample. Sequences were obtained from peripheral blood. Source of these receptors: a human donor with active COVID-19. The donor label of this sample is uncertain.

This chain connects TRBV27 to TRBJ1-6; D not certain. This CDR3 contains 12 residues. Trimming took 8 bases from V and 7 from J, leaving 9 bases between them. The germline CDR1 and CDR2 sequences are MNHEY and SMNVEV (reference sequence). The CDR3 bases are TGTGCCAGCCTCACCGGGAATTCACCCCTCCACTTT. Translation gives CASLTGNSPLHF.

The V gene is TRBV27, the J gene TRBJ1-4; 7 positions match TRBD1. The CDR3 extends over 13 amino acids. CDR1 and CDR2 from the germline V gene are MNHEY and SMNVEV (reference sequence). V gave up 9 bases and J gave up 8 bases; unmatched junction bases: 9. The CDR3 DNA follows: TGTGCCAGTAAAACAGGGGTAAAAGAAAAACTGTTTTTT. Amino acid sequence: CASKTGVKEKLFF.

The V gene is TRBV6-6, the J gene TRBJ1-6; TRBD1 is a possible D gene (5 bases). This CDR3 is 16 amino acids long. The ends were cut back, 5 bases at V and 6 bases at J, with 17 bases in the middle. CDR1 is MNHNY, CDR2 SVGAGI, per germline (reference sequence). The CDR3 bases are TGTGCCAGCAGTCAAGACAGCCCGCGGGGTAATTCACCCCTCCACTTT. Its protein is CASSQDSPRGNSPLHF.

The chain carries TRBV6-6 and TRBJ2-5; 8 bases are shared with TRBD2. J was trimmed by 5 bases and V by 5 bases; bases with no gene match: 4. The CDR3 totals 13 residues. The V gene's germline CDR1 is MNHNY and CDR2 SVGAGI (reference sequence). CDR3 bases: TGTGCCAGCAGTACGGGGGGGCGGGAGACCCAGTACTTC. Translating it yields CASSTGGRETQYF.

The chain employs TRBV7-2 and TRBJ1-1; D possibly corresponds to TRBD1 (6 bases). CDR1 and CDR2 (germline): SGHTA, FQGNSA. This CDR3 is built from 14 residues. The V gene lost 6 bases and the J gene lost 1 base, with 12 bases spanning the gap. CDR3 region: CASSPGTPNTEAFF. The CDR3 DNA is TGTGCCAGCAGTCCCGGGACACCGAACACTGAAGCTTTCTTT.

In DNA, the CDR3 is TGTGCCAGTAGTATAAGCGCGTGGGTCTCTGGAAACACCATATATTTT. Amino acid sequence: CASSISAWVSGNTIYF. The J gene is TRBJ1-3, the V gene TRBV19; D not resolved. Trimming took 2 bases from V and 0 from J, leaving 11 bases between them. Germline V CDR1 and CDR2: LNHDA, SQIVND (reference sequence). The CDR3 loop spans 16 amino acids.

The chain links TRBV11-2 to TRBJ1-2; the D gene is possibly TRBD1 (6 bases). Germline values: CDR1 SGHAT, CDR2 FQNNGV. This CDR3 region has 13 residues. Trimming left V 0 bases short and J 13 bases short, with 15 bases between. The CDR3 sequence is CASSLDGRGDGTF. Here the CDR3 DNA reads TGTGCCAGCAGCTTAGACGGCAGGGGCGACGGCACCTTC. Variable domain in full (rest from reference TRBV11-2 and TRBJ1-2): EAGVAQSPRYKIIEKRQSVAFWCNPISGHATLYWYQQILGQGPKLLIQFQNNGVVDDSQLPKDRFSAERLKGVDSTLKIQPAKLEDSAVYLCASSLDGRGDGTFGSGTRLTVV.

This rearrangement joins TRBV6-5 to TRBJ1-6; D remains ambiguous. Germline loops: CDR1 MNHEY, CDR2 SVGAGI. The length of the CDR3 is 13 residues. V was pared by 6 bases and J by 10 bases, with 13 bases between. This chain's CDR3 is CASRARPGSPLHF. The CDR3 nucleotides read TGTGCCAGCAGGGCCAGGCCGGGGTCACCCCTCCACTTT.

J is TRBJ2-6 and V is TRBV5-1; 10 bases fit TRBD1. This CDR3 contains 19 residues. Germline loops: CDR1 SGHRS, CDR2 YFSETQ. Trimming removed 0 bases from V and 4 bases from J; junction bases left unmatched: 10. The CDR3 DNA reads as TGCGCCAGCAGCTTGGTGGGACAGGGGTTTCCCCACGGGGCCAACGTCCTGACTTTC. Translating gives CASSLVGQGFPHGANVLTF. Full variable domain (missing parts from reference TRBV5-1 and TRBJ2-6): KAGVTQTPRYLIKTRGQQVTLSCSPISGHRSVSWYQQTPGQGLQFLFEYFSETQRNKGNFPGRFSGRQFSNSRSEMNVSTLELGDSALYLCASSLVGQGFPHGANVLTFGAGSRLTVL.

This chain connects TRBV21-1 to TRBJ1-2; TRBD1 reflects the table's D call only, with no check against the DNA. TRBV21-1 is flagged as a pseudogene. The CDR3 is 15 residues long. The CDR3 loop is CASSKLETAVYGYTF. In DNA form, the CDR3 reads TGTGCCAGCAGCAAACTAGAGACAGCTGTCTATGGCTACACCTTC.

Here the CDR3 reads CASSDGGGAYNEQFF. The CDR3 DNA reads TGTGCCAGCAGTGACGGCGGGGGGGCCTACAATGAGCAGTTCTTC. The chain recombines TRBV6-4 with TRBJ2-1, with 9 positions matching TRBD2. Germline V gene sequence: CDR1 MRHNA, CDR2 SNTAGT. V was pared by 2 bases and J by 2 bases, with 1 base of the junction left unmatched. The CDR3 has 15 amino acids.

J is TRBJ1-5 and V is TRBV6-5; D gene unclear. Trimming pared 0 bases from V and 9 bases from J, leaving 12 bases between. The CDR3 loop spans 14 amino acids. Germline CDR1 and CDR2: MNHEY and SVGAGI. CDR3 coding DNA: TGTGCCAGCAGTTACTCGGGCAGTCTTGGGCCCCAGCATTTT. This codes for CASSYSGSLGPQHF.

The chain uses TRBV10-3 and TRBJ1-2, with TRBD1 matching over 8 bases. Per the germline V gene, CDR1 is ENHRY and CDR2 is SYGVKD. J gave up 8 bases and V 6 bases, and 8 bases lay outside the gene matches. The CDR3 sequence is 13 residues long. CDR3 nucleotide sequence: TGTGCCATCAGCGGTGACAGGGGAATCGGCTACACCTTC. Residues: CAISGDRGIGYTF.

The chain joins TRBV28 to TRBJ1-5; TRBD1 matches at 7 bases. V lost 6 bases, J lost 3 bases, and 5 bases stayed unmatched. Germline V gene sequence: CDR1 MDHEN, CDR2 SYDVKM. This CDR3 is 14 amino acids long. CDR3 sequence: CASSRTGANQPQHF. The DNA of the CDR3 is TGTGCCAGCAGCCGAACAGGGGCCAATCAGCCCCAGCATTTT.

J is TRBJ1-2 and V is TRBV10-3; no firm D call. Between the trimmed V and J ends, which lost 3 bases and 3 bases, there was a span of 8 bases. The CDR3 contains 13 residues. CDR1 is ENHRY, CDR2 SYGVKD, per germline. The CDR3 here is CAISDRRDYGYTF. CDR3 in DNA: TGTGCCATCAGTGACCGGCGGGACTATGGCTACACCTTC.